This T cell receptor beta chain was found in a study of blood T cell repertoires in COVID-19. Sequencing was performed with immunoSEQ multiplex PCR; in TCRdb, only in-frame clones are kept and a portion is missing. The sample lists 200,000 to 250,000 clones, approximately 89% seen once, with under 5.5% in the top ten. This sequence was found in a woman in her thirties or forties with acute or convalescent COVID-19. Input material: peripheral blood.

CDR3 amino acids: CASAPTGGARGSPLHF. Written as DNA, the CDR3 is TGTGCGAGCGCACCCACAGGAGGGGCGCGAGGCTCCCCCCTCCACTTT. The chain links TRBV2 to TRBJ1-6, with D maybe TRBD1 (5 bases). The germline CDR1 and CDR2 sequences are SNHLY and FYNNEI. The CDR3 runs 16 residues.